These 21 T cell receptor beta chains were all obtained from the same sample, sequenced in a study of graft-versus-host responses after intestinal transplantation. Their recognized antigens are unknown. The method was immunoSEQ multiplex PCR; TCRdb's version includes in-frame clones alone and lacks a portion of them. The sample records over 90,000 clones, roughly 90% being singletons. The material was unstimulated CD8+ T cells sorted from spleen or lymph node cells, obtained before intestinal transplant. The receptor set was obtained from a human donor who received an intestinal transplant.

The chain recombines TRBV4-1 with TRBJ2-7; D gene unclear. The CDR3 has 13 amino acids. Trimming removed 0 bases from V and 4 bases from J, with 7 bases in between. Germline V gene lookup returns CDR1 MGHRA and CDR2 YSYEKL. This CDR3 reads CASSQETGYEQYF. The CDR3, as DNA: TGCGCCAGCAGCCAAGAGACCGGGTACGAGCAGTACTTC.

The chain carries TRBV7-2 and TRBJ2-7, with 8 bases aligning to TRBD2. The CDR3 is 15 amino acids. Germline V gives CDR1 SGHTA, CDR2 FQGNSA. V dropped 2 bases and J dropped 4; count of bases not matched to a gene: 7. The CDR3 here is CASSLISGTSYEQYF. The CDR3 DNA reads TGTGCCAGCAGCTTAATCTCCGGGACTAGTTACGAGCAGTACTTC.

The rearrangement joins TRBV7-9 to TRBJ2-7; D perhaps matches TRBD2 (5 bases). The CDR3 consists of 17 residues. V lost 2 bases and J 3 bases, leaving 20 bases between the germline ends. CDR1 and CDR2 (germline): SEHNR, FQNEAQ (reference sequence). The CDR3 sequence is CASSLSDGVEGIYEQYF. CDR3 sequence (DNA): TGTGCCAGCAGCTTAAGCGATGGGGTAGAGGGAATCTACGAGCAGTACTTC.

The genes are TRBV4-2 and TRBJ2-2, with a possible D match to TRBD1 (6 bases). V was pared by 3 bases and J by 3 bases, with 20 bases between. Germline CDR1 reads LGHNA; CDR2 reads YNFKEQ. The CDR3 is made up of 18 amino acids. This CDR3 is CASSHGTTFSSDTGELFF. DNA of the CDR3: TGTGCCAGCAGCCACGGGACAACCTTCTCGTCCGACACCGGGGAGCTGTTTTTT.

Note on this clone: Other DNA sequences within the sample encode an identical CDR3. This chain uses TRBV28 with TRBJ1-3, with D hard to call. This CDR3 comprises 14 residues. Germline assignment: CDR1 MDHEN and CDR2 SYDVKM. V lost 1 base to trimming and J lost 1 base, with 5 bases between them. Written as DNA, the CDR3 is TGTGCCAGCAGTTTATCGGGGTCTGGAAACACCATATATTTT. Protein product: CASSLSGSGNTIYF.

This chain links TRBV5-4 with TRBJ1-2; no firm D call. The CDR3 consists of 15 residues. CDR1 is SGHNT, CDR2 YYREEE, per germline (reference sequence). V lost 1 base and J 3 bases, leaving 13 bases between the germline ends. CDR3 protein: CASSLRSDSHYGYTF. CDR3 in DNA: TGTGCCAGCAGCTTGCGGTCTGATTCTCACTATGGCTACACCTTC.

The V and J genes are TRBV29-1 and TRBJ2-7, with no clear D. Trimming took 4 bases from V and 0 from J, leaving 7 bases between them. CDR1 is SQVTM, CDR2 ANQGSEA, per germline. This CDR3 has 12 amino acids. CDR3 DNA sequence: TGCAGCGTTGTCGACAACTCCTACGAGCAGTACTTC. Residues: CSVVDNSYEQYF.

The CDR3 protein is CASNFYSYNEQFF. CDR3 nucleotide sequence: TGTGCCAGCAACTTTTACTCCTACAATGAGCAGTTCTTC. V gene TRBV2 combines with J gene TRBJ2-1; D remains ambiguous. V lost 7 bases and J 0 bases, leaving 7 bases between the germline ends. The CDR3 covers 13 residues. Per germline, CDR1 SNHLY and CDR2 FYNNEI.

The chain joins TRBV19 to TRBJ2-3; D is ambiguous. Germline CDR1 LNHDA, CDR2 SQIVND (reference sequence). This CDR3 is built from 16 residues. Trimming stripped 3 bases from V and 5 bases from J, with 18 bases between. CDR3 in amino acids: CASSIRFVAGGDTQYF. The CDR3 DNA reads as TGTGCCAGTAGTATTCGATTCGTGGCAGGTGGAGATACGCAGTATTTT.

This clone came up a few times. One end of the junction varies from germline; a read error may be responsible. The V call is TRBV5-1, the J call TRBJ2-7; tentative D call: TRBD2 (5 bases). CDR3 size: 16 residues. Germline-derived CDR1 and CDR2 are SGHRS and YFSETQ. Here the CDR3 reads CASSLSSGLSSYEQYF. DNA for the CDR3: TGTGCCAGCAGCTTGTCCAGCGGATTAAGCTCCTACGAGCAGTACTTC.

This rearrangement joins TRBV18 to TRBJ2-7; 7 nucleotides align to TRBD2. Germline V gene sequence: CDR1 KGHSH, CDR2 LQKENI. Trimming took 2 bases from V and 3 from J; bases not matched to a gene: 7. There are 15 residues in the CDR3. The CDR3 is CASSPKPSGYYEQYF. The CDR3 bases are TGTGCCAGCTCACCAAAACCTAGCGGCTACTACGAGCAGTACTTC. The variable domain in full, with the rest retrieved from reference TRBV18 and TRBJ2-7, is NAGVMQNPRHLVRRRGQEARLRCSPMKGHSHVYWYRQLPEEGLKFMVYLQKENIIDESGMPKERFSAEFPKEGPSILRIQQVVRGDSAAYFCASSPKPSGYYEQYFGPGTRLTVT.

This clone was picked up one time. In DNA form, the CDR3 reads TGTGCCAGCAGCTTCGGGACAGGGTTCTACGAGCAGTACTTC. Its translation: CASSFGTGFYEQYF. This chain uses TRBV11-2 with TRBJ2-7; TRBD1 matches at 9 bases. Unmatched junction bases numbered 3, after V lost 3 bases and J lost 3 bases. CDR1 and CDR2 from the germline V gene are SGHAT and FQNNGV. The CDR3 sequence is 14 residues long.

The chain is built from TRBV11-2 and TRBJ1-1, with 7 positions matching TRBD1. CDR1 is SGHAT, CDR2 FQNNGV, per germline. The CDR3 runs to 18 residues. V shed 2 bases, J shed 2 bases, and the junction held 14 bases outside the gene matches. CDR3 loop: CASSLPSQGTGLNTEAFF. In DNA form, the CDR3 reads TGTGCCAGCAGCTTACCCTCACAGGGGACGGGGTTAAACACTGAAGCTTTCTTT.

V is TRBV6-1 and J is TRBJ2-6; D gene uncertain. The CDR3 has 14 amino acids. V lost 2 bases to trimming and J lost 1 base, with 3 bases between them. Germline values: CDR1 MNHNS, CDR2 SASEGT. The CDR3 DNA follows: TGTGCCAGCAGTGAACCTTCTGGGGCCAACGTCCTGACTTTC. This encodes CASSEPSGANVLTF.

This clone was recorded a few times. The V and J genes are TRBV30 and TRBJ1-1, with TRBD1 matching 9 bases. CDR1 is GTSNPN and CDR2 is SVGIG in the germline V gene (reference sequence). CDR3 length: 14 amino acids. V shed 0 bases, J shed 4 bases, and the junction held 3 bases outside the gene matches. The CDR3 is CAWSVQTGGTEAFF. The CDR3 DNA is TGTGCCTGGAGTGTACAGACAGGGGGCACTGAAGCTTTCTTT.

The rearrangement uses TRBV19 and TRBJ2-7; 12 bases line up with TRBD1. CDR1 is LNHDA and CDR2 is SQIVND in the germline V gene (reference sequence). V shed 5 bases and J 3 bases; nucleotides not matched to a gene: 5. This CDR3 is 15 amino acids long. CDR3 DNA sequence: TGTGCCAGTAGTCCCGGGACAGGGGGCTTCTACGAGCAGTACTTC. It specifies CASSPGTGGFYEQYF.

The chain joins TRBV7-9 to TRBJ1-1, with D unclear. The CDR3 loop spans 16 amino acids. V lost 2 bases, J lost 0 bases, and 13 bases lay in between. Germline lookup yields CDR1 SEHNR and CDR2 FQNEAQ (reference sequence). The CDR3 DNA reads TGTGCCAGCAGCTTAAGCAGGTCCGCTATGAACACTGAAGCTTTCTTT. Translating it yields CASSLSRSAMNTEAFF.

V usage is TRBV5-6 and J usage is TRBJ2-1, with D possibly TRBD2 on 5 matching bases. The V gene's germline CDR1 is SGHDT and CDR2 YYEEEE. The CDR3 length is 15 residues. The V gene lost 0 bases and the J gene lost 13 bases, with 20 bases spanning the gap. CDR3 coding DNA: TGTGCCAGCAGCTTGGCTGGTGCGGCCGGGGAACTACAGTTCTTC. It codes for CASSLAGAAGELQFF.

The chain uses TRBV7-8 and TRBJ1-2; D not certain. Germline V gene data show CDR1 as SGHVS and CDR2 as FQNEAQ. Between the trimmed V and J ends, which lost 1 base and 8 bases, there was a span of 14 bases. The CDR3 contains 14 residues. The CDR3 sequence is CASSLEGSPGGYTF. CDR3 nucleotide sequence: TGTGCCAGCAGCTTAGAGGGCTCGCCGGGGGGCTACACCTTC.

The chain uses TRBV5-6 and TRBJ1-1; D not certain. In germline, CDR1 is SGHDT, CDR2 YYEEEE. Trimming took off 4 bases at V and 5 bases at J, with 9 bases between the two ends. This CDR3 contains 12 residues. CDR3 amino acids: CASSRRRTEAFF. In DNA form, the CDR3 reads TGTGCCAGCAGCCGAAGGAGAACTGAAGCTTTCTTT.

CDR3 DNA: TGCGCCAGCAGCCAAGACTACGGGGGCTACACCTTC. Its translation: CASSQDYGGYTF. V usage is TRBV4-3 and J usage is TRBJ1-2, with D hard to call. Germline V lookup: CDR1 LGHNA, CDR2 YSLEER. V lost 0 bases and J lost 8, with 7 bases in between. The CDR3 runs to 12 residues.